This T cell receptor beta chain was sequenced for a study of blood T cell repertoires in COVID-19. About the study: Samples taken during acute and convalescent COVID-19 were collected in the United States, Italy and Spain. PBMCs, B-cell-depleted T cells, or T cells were the source of the cDNA or gDNA that made up the material.

Clones were read by immunoSEQ multiplex PCR, and TCRdb kept only the in-frame ones, dropping some. The data show just under 55,000 clones, approximately 90% seen once. Germline CDR1 is MGHRA and CDR2 is YSYEKL. V was shortened by 1 base and J by 8 bases, with 11 bases between the two germline ends. CDR3 length equals 14 residues. The material sequenced was peripheral blood. This chain joins TRBV4-1 and TRBJ1-4; D gene unclear. This receptor was identified in a man aged 45-65 years with acute or convalescent COVID-19. The CDR3 region has the DNA TGCGCCAGCAGCCAAGTGACACGAGTAGAAAAACTGTTTTTT. Its translation: CASSQVTRVEKLFF.